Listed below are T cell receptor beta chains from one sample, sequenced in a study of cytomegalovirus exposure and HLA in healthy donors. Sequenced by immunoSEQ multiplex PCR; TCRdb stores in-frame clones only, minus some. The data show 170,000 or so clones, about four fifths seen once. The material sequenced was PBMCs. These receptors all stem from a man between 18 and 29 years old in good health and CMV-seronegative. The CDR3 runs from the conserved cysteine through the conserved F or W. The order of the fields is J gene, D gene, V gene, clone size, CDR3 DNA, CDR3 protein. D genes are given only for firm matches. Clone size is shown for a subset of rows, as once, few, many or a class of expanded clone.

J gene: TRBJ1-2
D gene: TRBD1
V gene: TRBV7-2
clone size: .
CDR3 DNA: TGTGCCAGCAGCAGTGGACAGGGTGGTGGCTACACCTTC
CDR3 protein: CASSSGQGGGYTF

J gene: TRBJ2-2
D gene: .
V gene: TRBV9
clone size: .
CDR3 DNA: TGTGCCAGCAGGGCACCGAACACCGGGGAGCTGTTTTTT
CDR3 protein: CASRAPNTGELFF

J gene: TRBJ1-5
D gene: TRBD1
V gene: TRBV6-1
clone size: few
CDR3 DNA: TGTGCCAGCAGCGCAGGGGGAATTCGTCAGCCCCAGCATTTT
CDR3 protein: CASSAGGIRQPQHF

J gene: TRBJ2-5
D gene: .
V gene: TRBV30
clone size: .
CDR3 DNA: TGTGCCTGGACTGAGACTCATGAGACCCAGTACTTC
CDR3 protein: CAWTETHETQYF

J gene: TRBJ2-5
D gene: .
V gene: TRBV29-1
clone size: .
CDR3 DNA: TGCAGCGTTGAAAAGGTCGGGAAAGGGGGGACCCAGTACTTC
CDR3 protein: CSVEKVGKGGTQYF

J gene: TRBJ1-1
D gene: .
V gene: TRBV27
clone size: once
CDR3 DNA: TGTGCCAGCAGTCCGTACAGGGCAGAGAGGTACACTGAAGCTTTCTTT
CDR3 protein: CASSPYRAERYTEAFF

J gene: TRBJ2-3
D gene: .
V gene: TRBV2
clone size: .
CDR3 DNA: TGTGCCAGCAGTCTAACAGATACGCAGTATTTT
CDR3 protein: CASSLTDTQYF

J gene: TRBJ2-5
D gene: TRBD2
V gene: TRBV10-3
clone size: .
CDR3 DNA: TGTGCCATCTATGCGGGAGGGCCTGGAGAGACCCAGTACTTC
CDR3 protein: CAIYAGGPGETQYF

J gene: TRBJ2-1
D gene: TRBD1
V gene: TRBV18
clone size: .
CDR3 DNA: TGTGCCAGCTCACCAGGACGGATCGGGACAGACTACAATGAGCAGTTCTTC
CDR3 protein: CASSPGRIGTDYNEQFF

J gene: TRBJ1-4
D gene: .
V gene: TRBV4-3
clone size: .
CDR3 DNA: TGCGCCAGCAGCCAAGATCGAACGGCGGGGAATGAAAAACTGTTTTTT
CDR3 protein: CASSQDRTAGNEKLFF

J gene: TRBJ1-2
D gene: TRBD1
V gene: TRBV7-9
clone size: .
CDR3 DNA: TGTGCCAGCAGCTTTATGCCGGGACAGGCCTCATATGGCTACACCTTC
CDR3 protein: CASSFMPGQASYGYTF

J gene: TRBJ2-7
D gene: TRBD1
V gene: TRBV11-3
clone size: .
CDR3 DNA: TGTGCCAGCAGCTTAGTGTTGGGACAGAGATCGGCCTACGAGCAGTACTTC
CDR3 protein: CASSLVLGQRSAYEQYF

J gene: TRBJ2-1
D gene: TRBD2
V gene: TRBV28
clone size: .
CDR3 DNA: TGTGCCAGCATCCCAGCGGGACTTGTCTACAATGAGCAGTTCTTC
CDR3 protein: CASIPAGLVYNEQFF

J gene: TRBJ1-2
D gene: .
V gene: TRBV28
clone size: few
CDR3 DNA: TGTGCCAGCAGTTTTACCGGGGTTTACTATGGCTACACCTTC
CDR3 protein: CASSFTGVYYGYTF

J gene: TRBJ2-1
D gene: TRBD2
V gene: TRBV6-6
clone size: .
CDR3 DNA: TGTGCCAGCAGCCCCCTGGGACTAGCGGGAGGTAATGAGCAGTTCTTC
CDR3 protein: CASSPLGLAGGNEQFF

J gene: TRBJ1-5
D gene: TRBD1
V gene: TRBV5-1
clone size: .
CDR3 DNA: TGCGCCAGCAGACGGACCGGGACAGATAGCAATCAGCCCCAGCATTTT
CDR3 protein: CASRRTGTDSNQPQHF

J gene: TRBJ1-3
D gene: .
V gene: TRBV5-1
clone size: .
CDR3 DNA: TGCGCCAGCAGCTTGGCCGGGGGTTTATTCTCTGGAAACACCATATATTTT
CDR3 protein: CASSLAGGLFSGNTIYF

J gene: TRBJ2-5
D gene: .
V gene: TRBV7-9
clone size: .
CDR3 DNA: TGTGCCAGCAGCTTAACTTGGGACAAACAAGAGACCCAGTACTTC
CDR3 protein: CASSLTWDKQETQYF

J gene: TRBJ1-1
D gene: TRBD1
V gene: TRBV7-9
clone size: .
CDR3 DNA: TGTGCCAGCAGCCCGACAGGGCCCCTGCAAGCTTTCTTT
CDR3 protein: CASSPTGPLQAFF

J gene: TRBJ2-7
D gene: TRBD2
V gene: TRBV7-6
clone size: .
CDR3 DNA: TGTGCCAGCAGCTTAACTAGCGTCTCCTACGAGCAGTACTTC
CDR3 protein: CASSLTSVSYEQYF

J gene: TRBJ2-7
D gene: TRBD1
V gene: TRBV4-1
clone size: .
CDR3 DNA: TGCGCCAGCAGTCCCAGGGGGTCCTACGAGCAGTACTTC
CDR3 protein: CASSPRGSYEQYF

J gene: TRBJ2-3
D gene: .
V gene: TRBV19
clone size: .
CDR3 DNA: TGTGCCAGTAGTATAGATCCGTACACAGATACGCAGTATTTT
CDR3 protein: CASSIDPYTDTQYF

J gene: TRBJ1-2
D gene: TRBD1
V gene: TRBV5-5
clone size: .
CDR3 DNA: TGTGCCAGCAGCAACCTCGGGACAGCCCACTATGGCTACACCTTC
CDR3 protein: CASSNLGTAHYGYTF

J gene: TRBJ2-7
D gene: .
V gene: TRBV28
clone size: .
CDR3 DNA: TGTGCCAGCAGTTCAGAAGACTACGAGCAGTACTTC
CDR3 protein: CASSSEDYEQYF

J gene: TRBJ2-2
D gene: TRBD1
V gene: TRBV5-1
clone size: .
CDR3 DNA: TGCGCCAGCAGCTCTCCCGGGACAGCGAACACCGGGGAGCTGTTTTTT
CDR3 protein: CASSSPGTANTGELFF

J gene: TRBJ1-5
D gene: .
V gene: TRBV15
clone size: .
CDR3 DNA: TGTGCCACCAGCACGGACATTTCTCAGCCCCAGCATTTT
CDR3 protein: CATSTDISQPQHF

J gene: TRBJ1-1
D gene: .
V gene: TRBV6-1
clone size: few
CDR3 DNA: TGTGCCAGCAGACGGACCGGGACAGAAGCTTTCTTT
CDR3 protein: CASRRTGTEAFF

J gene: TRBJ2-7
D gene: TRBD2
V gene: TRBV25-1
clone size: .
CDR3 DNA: TGTGCCAGCAGTGACCCTAGCGGGAGCGGCTACGAGCAGTACTTC
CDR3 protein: CASSDPSGSGYEQYF

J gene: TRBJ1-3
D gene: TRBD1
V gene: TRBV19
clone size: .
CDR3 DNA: TGTGCCAGTAGTACGGGGACAGGGGAAAGCTCTGGAAACACCATATATTTT
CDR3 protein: CASSTGTGESSGNTIYF

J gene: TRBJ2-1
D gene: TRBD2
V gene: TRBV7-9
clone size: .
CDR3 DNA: TGTGCCAGCAGCTTAAGGGGGACTAGGAGCCGTGAGCAGTTCTTC
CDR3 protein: CASSLRGTRSREQFF

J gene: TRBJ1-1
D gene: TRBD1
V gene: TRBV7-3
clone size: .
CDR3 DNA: TGTGCCAGCAGCCCCACAGGGGGGCGGCACACTGAAGCTTTCTTT
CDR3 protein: CASSPTGGRHTEAFF

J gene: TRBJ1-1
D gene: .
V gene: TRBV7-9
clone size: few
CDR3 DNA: TGTGCCAGCAGCTTAGAGCGGGTTATGAACACTGAAGCTTTCTTT
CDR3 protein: CASSLERVMNTEAFF

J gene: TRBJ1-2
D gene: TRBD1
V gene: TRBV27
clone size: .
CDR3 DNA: TGTGCCAGCAGTTTATCAGGGACAGGGTATGGCTACACCTTC
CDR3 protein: CASSLSGTGYGYTF

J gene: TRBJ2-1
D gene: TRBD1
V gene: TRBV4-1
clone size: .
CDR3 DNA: TGCGCCAGCAGCCAAGCCCCCCGGGACAGGATATACAATGAGCAGTTCTTC
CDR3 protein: CASSQAPRDRIYNEQFF

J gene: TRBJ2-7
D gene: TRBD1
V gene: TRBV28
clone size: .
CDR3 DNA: TGTGCCAGCAGGACGGGACAGACGATAAAAACTAGCTACGAGCAGTACTTC
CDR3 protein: CASRTGQTIKTSYEQYF

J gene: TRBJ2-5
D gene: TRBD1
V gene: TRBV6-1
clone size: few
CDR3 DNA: TGTGCCAGCAGTGAAGGACAGGGAGTCCAAGAGACCCAGTACTTC
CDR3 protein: CASSEGQGVQETQYF

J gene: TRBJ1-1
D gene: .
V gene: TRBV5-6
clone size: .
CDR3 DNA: TGTGCCAGCAGCTTGACAGGGTGGGAAGCTTTCTTT
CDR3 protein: CASSLTGWEAFF

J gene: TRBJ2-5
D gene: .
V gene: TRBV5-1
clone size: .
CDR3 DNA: TGCGCCAGCAGCTTTCAGGGGAACAGAGAGACCCAGTACTTC
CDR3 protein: CASSFQGNRETQYF

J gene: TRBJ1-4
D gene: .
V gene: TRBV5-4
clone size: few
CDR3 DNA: TGTGCCAGCAGCTATAAAGACACTTCAACTAATGAAAAACTGTTTTTT
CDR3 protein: CASSYKDTSTNEKLFF

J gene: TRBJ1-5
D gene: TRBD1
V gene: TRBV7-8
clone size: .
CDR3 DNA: TGTGCCAGCAGCCTCGACAGGGATCAGCCCCAGCATTTT
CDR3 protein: CASSLDRDQPQHF

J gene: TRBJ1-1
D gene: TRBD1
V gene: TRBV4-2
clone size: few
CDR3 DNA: TGTGCCAGCAGCCAAGTTATAGACAGGGGGCGCTTGAACACTGAAGCTTTCTTT
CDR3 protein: CASSQVIDRGRLNTEAFF

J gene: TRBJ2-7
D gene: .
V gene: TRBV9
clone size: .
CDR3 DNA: TGTGCCAGCAGCGTAGGGTTGGGGGGTTCCTACGAGCAGTACTTC
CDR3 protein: CASSVGLGGSYEQYF

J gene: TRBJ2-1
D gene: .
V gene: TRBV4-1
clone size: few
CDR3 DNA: TGCGCCAGCAGCCAAGGAGGGAATGAGCAGTTCTTC
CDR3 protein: CASSQGGNEQFF

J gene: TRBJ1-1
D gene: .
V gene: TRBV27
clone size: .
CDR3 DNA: TGTGCCAGCAGTTTTTATCCAGGGTTGAACACTGAAGCTTTCTTT
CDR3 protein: CASSFYPGLNTEAFF

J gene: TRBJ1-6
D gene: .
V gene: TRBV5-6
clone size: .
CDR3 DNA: TGTGCCAGCAGCTTGGCGGAGACCCAAAGCTCCTATAATTCACCCCTCCACTTT
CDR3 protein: CASSLAETQSSYNSPLHF

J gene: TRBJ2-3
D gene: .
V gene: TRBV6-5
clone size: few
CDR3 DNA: TGTGCCACCAAACGGCAGGGGACAGATACGCAGTATTTT
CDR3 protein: CATKRQGTDTQYF

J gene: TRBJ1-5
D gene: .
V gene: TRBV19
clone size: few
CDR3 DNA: TGTGCCAGTAGTGTCGGCCTAATCGGGAGCCAGCCCCAGCATTTT
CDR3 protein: CASSVGLIGSQPQHF

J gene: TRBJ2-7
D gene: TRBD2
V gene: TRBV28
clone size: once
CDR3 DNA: TGTGCCAGCAGGGCGGGACTAGCGGGAGAGCTCCACTTC
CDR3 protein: CASRAGLAGELHF

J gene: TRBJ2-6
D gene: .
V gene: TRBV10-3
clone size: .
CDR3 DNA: TGTGCCATCAGGGGCTCGGGGGCCAACGTCCTGACTTTC
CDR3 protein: CAIRGSGANVLTF

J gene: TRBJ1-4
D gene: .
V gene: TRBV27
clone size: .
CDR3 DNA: TGTGCCAGCAGCCCGTATTTTGCAACTAATGAAAAACTGTTTTTT
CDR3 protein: CASSPYFATNEKLFF

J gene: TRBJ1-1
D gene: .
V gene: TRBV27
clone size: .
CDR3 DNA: TGTGCCAGCAGTTTTGGAACAGGGACTGAAGCTTTCTTT
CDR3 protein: CASSFGTGTEAFF

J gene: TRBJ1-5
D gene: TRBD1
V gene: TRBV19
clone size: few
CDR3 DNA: TGTGCCAGTAGTCCGTCGACAGGGTGGAGCAATCAGCCCCAGCATTTT
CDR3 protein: CASSPSTGWSNQPQHF

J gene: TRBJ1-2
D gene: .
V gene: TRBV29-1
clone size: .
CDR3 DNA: TGCAGCGTTGATACAGGGTGGTATGGCTACACCTTC
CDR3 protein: CSVDTGWYGYTF

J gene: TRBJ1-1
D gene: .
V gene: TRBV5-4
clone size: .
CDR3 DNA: TGTGCCAGCAGCTTGGGCAGGGCGAACCCTGAAGCTTTCTTT
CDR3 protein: CASSLGRANPEAFF

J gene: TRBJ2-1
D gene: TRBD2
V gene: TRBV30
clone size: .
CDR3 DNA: TGTGCCTGGAGCGTAATAGCGGGAGGCGATGAGCAGTTCTTC
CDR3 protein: CAWSVIAGGDEQFF

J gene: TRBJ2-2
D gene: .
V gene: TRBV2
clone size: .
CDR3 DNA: TGTGCCAGCAGTGACTCGCCTCGGGGCACCGGGGAGCTGTTTTTT
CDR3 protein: CASSDSPRGTGELFF

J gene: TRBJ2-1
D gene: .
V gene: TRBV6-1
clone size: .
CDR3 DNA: TGTGCCAGCAAACTACCTTCAGGGACAAGGCAGTTCTTC
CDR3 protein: CASKLPSGTRQFF

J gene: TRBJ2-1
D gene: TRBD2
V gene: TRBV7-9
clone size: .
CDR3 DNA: TGTGCCAGCAGCCCCGTCCTAGCGGGAGGGCGATCTAACAATGAGCAGTTCTTC
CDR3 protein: CASSPVLAGGRSNNEQFF

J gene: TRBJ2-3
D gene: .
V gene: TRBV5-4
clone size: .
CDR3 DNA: TGTGCCAGCAGCTACACGACAGCTAGCACAGATACGCAGTATTTT
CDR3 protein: CASSYTTASTDTQYF